What follows are 17 T cell receptor beta chains derived from one specimen sequenced in a study of neurological immune-mediated disorders. From the 5' RACE reads, TCRdb called clonotypes with MiXCR, one entry per CDR3 protein. The sample includes 65,000 to 75,000 distinct CDR3 sequences, over 4% of them seen just once. Input material: PBMCs. The receptor set was obtained from a human donor with multiple sclerosis. The donor label of this sample is uncertain.

This clonotype was counted ten times or more. This rearrangement joins TRBV5-1 to TRBJ1-2; TRBD1 agrees at 9 bases. Germline-derived CDR1 and CDR2 are SGHRS and YFSETQ. This CDR3 has 15 amino acids. The ends lost 1 base at V and 2 bases at J; junction bases unmatched: 3. The CDR3 is CASSLSTGGNYGYTF. CDR3 bases: TGCGCCAGCAGCTTGTCGACAGGGGGAAACTATGGCTACACCTTC.

There are many counts of this clonotype. The chain links TRBV7-2 to TRBJ1-2, with D uncertain. The CDR3 is made up of 17 amino acids. Trimming removed 1 base at V and 0 bases at J, with 15 bases between. CDR1 and CDR2 from the germline V gene are SGHTA and FQGNSA. The CDR3 DNA is TGTGCCAGCAGCTTAGGTGGGCGGAGAAGCACTAACTATGGCTACACCTTC. Protein: CASSLGGRRSTNYGYTF.

This clonotype has at least ten counts. The genes are TRBV2 and TRBJ2-2; D is possibly TRBD1 (5 bases). V lost 3 bases and J 5 bases, leaving 10 bases between the germline ends. This CDR3 spans 14 amino acids. Per germline, CDR1 SNHLY and CDR2 FYNNEI. The DNA of the CDR3 is TGTGCCAGCAGTGATCCAGGGATTACCGGGGAGCTGTTTTTT. Its translation is CASSDPGITGELFF.

This clonotype is deemed medium-sized (0.01 to 0.1%). J is TRBJ2-1 and V is TRBV20-1; D perhaps matches TRBD2 (7 bases). Trimming shortened V by 6 bases and J by 7 bases, and 22 bases separated the two germline ends. Germline CDR1 reads DFQATT; CDR2 reads SNEGSKA (reference sequence). The CDR3 is 15 residues long. The DNA of the CDR3 is TGCAGTGCCCCACCCCCGGCCAGGGGACTAAATGAGCAGTTCTTC. The encoded protein is CSAPPPARGLNEQFF.

This clonotype has ten or more counts. The chain carries TRBV27 and TRBJ1-1; the D gene is possibly TRBD1 (5 bases). From germline, CDR1 is MNHEY and CDR2 SMNVEV (reference sequence). This CDR3 contains 13 residues. V was pared by 6 bases and J by 3 bases, with 11 bases between. CDR3 nucleotides: TGTGCCAGCAGGAGGGGAGATTACACTGAAGCTTTCTTT. Encoded protein: CASRRGDYTEAFF.

In its sample, this clonotype was seen many times. The V gene is TRBV5-6, the J gene TRBJ1-5, with a weak D call TRBD1 (5 bases). V dropped 0 bases and J dropped 4 bases, with 17 bases sitting between them. This CDR3 has 17 residues. Per germline, CDR1 SGHDT and CDR2 YYEEEE. The CDR3 coding sequence is TGTGCCAGCAGCTTGGGAGGTACGACAGCTTATAATCAGCCCCAGCATTTT. Its translation is CASSLGGTTAYNQPQHF.

V is TRBV6-1 and J is TRBJ1-1, with TRBD1 matching 10 bases. V gave up 6 bases and J gave up 3 bases; unmatched junction bases: 7. Germline CDR1 MNHNS, CDR2 SASEGT. The CDR3 has 15 amino acids. CDR3 DNA: TGTGCCAGCAGAGAATGGGGGACAGGGGACACTGAAGCTTTCTTT. This encodes CASREWGTGDTEAFF.

This clonotype showed up many times. The chain has TRBV7-9 and TRBJ2-1, with no clear D. V lost 8 bases, J lost 8 bases, and 13 bases lay in between. The CDR3 is 12 residues long. CDR1 is SEHNR, CDR2 FQNEAQ, per germline (reference sequence). DNA for the CDR3: TGTGCCAGCCATTCAGACGGGTATGAGCAGTTCTTC. It codes for CASHSDGYEQFF.

This clonotype was picked up many times. The J gene is TRBJ2-5, the V gene TRBV7-9, with a tentative D call TRBD2 (5 bases). Deletions cut 6 bases from V and 2 bases from J, with 13 bases between. CDR1 and CDR2 (germline): SEHNR, FQNEAQ (reference sequence). This CDR3 spans 14 amino acids. The CDR3 sequence: CASRPRTSQETQYF. CDR3 nucleotide sequence: TGTGCCAGCAGACCTAGGACTTCTCAAGAGACCCAGTACTTC.

This clonotype was seen just once. This may be a read error: a much more frequent sequence differs by one nucleotide. The genes are TRBV5-1 and TRBJ2-1, with a tentative D call TRBD2 (7 bases). Germline V gene data show CDR1 as SGHRS and CDR2 as YFSETQ. Trimming pared 4 bases from V and 4 bases from J, leaving 18 bases between. This CDR3 is built from 16 residues. CDR3 sequence: CASSVSEGGVYNEQFF. The CDR3 coding sequence is TGCGCCAGCAGCGTGAGTGAAGGGGGGGTTTACAATGAGCAGTTCTTC.

The table lists this clonotype with many counts. This chain joins TRBV2 and TRBJ1-1, with 7 bases fitting TRBD1. This CDR3 is 13 amino acids long. V lost 7 bases, J lost 5 bases, and 7 bases stayed unmatched. The germline V gene encodes CDR1 SNHLY and CDR2 FYNNEI. CDR3 sequence reads: CASTTGARTEAFF. The CDR3 nucleotides read TGTGCCAGCACTACAGGGGCAAGGACTGAAGCTTTCTTT. The complete variable domain, with remaining parts taken from reference TRBV2 and TRBJ1-1, reads EPEVTQTPSHQVTQMGQEVILRCVPISNHLYFYWYRQILGQKVEFLVSFYNNEISEKSEIFDDQFSVERPDGSNFTLKIRSTKLEDSAMYFCASTTGARTEAFFGQGTRLTVV.

This clonotype was observed many times. The chain carries TRBV19 and TRBJ2-7; tentative D call: TRBD1 (6 bases). Germline CDR1 and CDR2: LNHDA and SQIVND (reference sequence). Trimming shortened V by 5 bases and J by 2 bases, and 13 bases separated the two germline ends. CDR3 length: 14 amino acids. As DNA, the CDR3 is TGTGCCAGTAGTCTCGCAACAGGGACCTACGAGCAGTACTTC. Protein sequence: CASSLATGTYEQYF.

This clonotype was detected many times. The chain carries TRBV20-1 and TRBJ2-3, with a possible D match to TRBD2 (7 bases). Trimming removed 0 bases at V and 5 bases at J, with 15 bases between. This CDR3 comprises 15 residues. Per germline, CDR1 DFQATT and CDR2 SNEGSKA (reference sequence). Here the CDR3 DNA reads TGCAGTGCTAGAGATGGGAGGGGGGGGGAAGATACGCAGTATTTT. This codes for CSARDGRGGEDTQYF.

Ten or more counts support this clonotype. The J gene is TRBJ1-1, the V gene TRBV9; D is possibly TRBD1 (6 bases). The CDR3 extends over 17 amino acids. V was shortened by 4 bases and J by 5 bases, with 24 bases between the two germline ends. Germline-derived CDR1 and CDR2 are SGDLS and YYNGEE. CDR3 coding DNA: TGTGCCAGCAGCCTATTAAGGGGGGACTTCTCAAGGACTGAAGCTTTCTTT. As protein: CASSLLRGDFSRTEAFF. Full variable domain (remainder filled in from reference TRBV9 and TRBJ1-1): DSGVTQTPKHLITATGQRVTLRCSPRSGDLSVYWYQQSLDQGLQFLIQYYNGEERAKGNILERFSAQQFPDLHSELNLSSLELGDSALYFCASSLLRGDFSRTEAFFGQGTRLTVV.

This chain joins TRBV20-1 and TRBJ2-3, with D perhaps given as TRBD1 or TRBD2 (5 bases each). Trimming stripped 6 bases from V and 5 bases from J, with 12 bases between. CDR3 length: 12 residues. Germline CDR1 DFQATT, CDR2 SNEGSKA (reference sequence). Here the CDR3 reads CSASSRGDTQYF. DNA of the CDR3: TGCAGTGCCAGCTCGAGGGGAGATACGCAGTATTTT.

This clonotype was detected ten times or more. This sequence joins TRBV7-2 and TRBJ2-3; possible D gene TRBD2, 7 bases. The CDR3 is 17 residues long. The germline gives CDR1 SGHTA, CDR2 FQGNSA. V was trimmed by 4 bases and J by 3 bases, leaving 20 bases between them. The CDR3 here is CASSSPLGAGATDTQYF. For the CDR3, the DNA is TGTGCCAGCAGCTCACCCCTAGGGGCGGGGGCAACAGATACGCAGTATTTT.

In this sample, this clonotype turned up many times. The chain links TRBV5-1 to TRBJ1-1, with D uncertain. The CDR3 spans 13 residues. V was shortened by 3 bases and J by 6 bases, with 12 bases between the two germline ends. CDR1 and CDR2 (germline): SGHRS, YFSETQ. CDR3: CASSSTPMAEAFF. CDR3 nucleotide sequence: TGCGCCAGCAGCTCTACCCCTATGGCTGAAGCTTTCTTT.